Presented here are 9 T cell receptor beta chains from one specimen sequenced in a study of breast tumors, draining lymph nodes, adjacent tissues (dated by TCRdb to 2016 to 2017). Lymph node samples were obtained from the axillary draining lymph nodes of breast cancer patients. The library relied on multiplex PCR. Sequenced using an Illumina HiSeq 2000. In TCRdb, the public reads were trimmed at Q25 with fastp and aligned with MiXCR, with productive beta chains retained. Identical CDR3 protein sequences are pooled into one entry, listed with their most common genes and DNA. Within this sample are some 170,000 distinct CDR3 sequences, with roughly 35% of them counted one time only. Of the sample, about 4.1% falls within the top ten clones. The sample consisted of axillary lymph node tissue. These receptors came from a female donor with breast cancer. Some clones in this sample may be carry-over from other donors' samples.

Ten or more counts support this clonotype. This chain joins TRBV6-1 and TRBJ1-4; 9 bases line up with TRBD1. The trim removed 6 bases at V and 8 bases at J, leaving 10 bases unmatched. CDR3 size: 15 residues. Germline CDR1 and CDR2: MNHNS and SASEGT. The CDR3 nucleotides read TGTGCCAGCAGCTTAAACAGGGGGCTCGGAGAAAAACTGTTTTTT. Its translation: CASSLNRGLGEKLFF.

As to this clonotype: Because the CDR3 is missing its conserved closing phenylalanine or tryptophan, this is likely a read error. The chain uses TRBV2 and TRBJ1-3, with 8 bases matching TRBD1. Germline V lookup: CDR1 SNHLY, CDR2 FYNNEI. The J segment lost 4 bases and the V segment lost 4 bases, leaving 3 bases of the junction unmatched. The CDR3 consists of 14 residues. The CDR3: CASSAGTGGNTIYL. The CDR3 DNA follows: TGTGCCAGCAGTGCCGGGACAGGAGGAAACACCATATATCTT.

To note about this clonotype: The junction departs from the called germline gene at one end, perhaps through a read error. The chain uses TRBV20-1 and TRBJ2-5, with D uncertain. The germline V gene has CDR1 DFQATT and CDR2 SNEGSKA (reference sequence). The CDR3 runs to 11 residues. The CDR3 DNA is TGCAGTGCTCCTGACCTCGGCCGCGCCCAATTC. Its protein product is CSAPDLGRAQF.

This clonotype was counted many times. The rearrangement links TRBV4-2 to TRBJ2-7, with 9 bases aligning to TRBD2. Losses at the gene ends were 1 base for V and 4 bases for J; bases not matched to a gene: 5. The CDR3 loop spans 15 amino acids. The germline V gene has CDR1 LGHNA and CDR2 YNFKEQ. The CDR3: CASSQGASGDYEQYF. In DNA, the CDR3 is TGTGCCAGCAGCCAAGGGGCTAGCGGGGATTACGAGCAGTACTTC.

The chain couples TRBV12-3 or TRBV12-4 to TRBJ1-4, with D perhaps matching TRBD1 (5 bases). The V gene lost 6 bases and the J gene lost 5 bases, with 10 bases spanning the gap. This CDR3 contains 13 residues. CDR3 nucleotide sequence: TGTGCCAGCAGGGGACCAGGGAATGAAAAACTGTTTTTT. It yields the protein CASRGPGNEKLFF.

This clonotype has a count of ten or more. The CDR3, as DNA: TGTGCCATCAGTGATGTGAACACCATATATTTT. Translated: CAISDVNTIYF. This chain links TRBV10-3 with TRBJ1-3; no clear D gene. V gave up 3 bases and J gave up 7 bases, with 4 bases separating them. The CDR3 totals 11 residues. Germline-derived CDR1 and CDR2 are ENHRY and SYGVKD.

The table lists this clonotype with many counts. The CDR3 region has the DNA TGCAGTGCTAGAGCCGAGGGGGGACGCTCTGGAAACACCATATATTTT. It specifies CSARAEGGRSGNTIYF. The rearrangement uses TRBV20-1 and TRBJ1-3, with D perhaps matching TRBD1 (6 bases). The germline CDR1 and CDR2 sequences are DFQATT and SNEGSKA (reference sequence). V was cut by 1 base and J by 0 bases, with 13 bases left in between. The CDR3 extends over 16 amino acids.

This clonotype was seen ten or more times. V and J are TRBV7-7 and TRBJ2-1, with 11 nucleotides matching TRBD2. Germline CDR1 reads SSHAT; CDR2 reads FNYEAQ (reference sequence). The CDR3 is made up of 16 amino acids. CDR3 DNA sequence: TGTGCTAGCGGACCCTTAGCGGGAGGGCCTTACAATGAGCAGTTCTTC. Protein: CASGPLAGGPYNEQFF.

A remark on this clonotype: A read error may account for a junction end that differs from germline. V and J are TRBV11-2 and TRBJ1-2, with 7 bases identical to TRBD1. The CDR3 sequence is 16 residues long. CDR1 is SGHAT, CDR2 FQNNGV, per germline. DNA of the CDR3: TGTGCCAGCAGCTCCCTACAGGGGCCGCTGGTCTATGGCTACGCCTTC. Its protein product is CASSSLQGPLVYGYAF.